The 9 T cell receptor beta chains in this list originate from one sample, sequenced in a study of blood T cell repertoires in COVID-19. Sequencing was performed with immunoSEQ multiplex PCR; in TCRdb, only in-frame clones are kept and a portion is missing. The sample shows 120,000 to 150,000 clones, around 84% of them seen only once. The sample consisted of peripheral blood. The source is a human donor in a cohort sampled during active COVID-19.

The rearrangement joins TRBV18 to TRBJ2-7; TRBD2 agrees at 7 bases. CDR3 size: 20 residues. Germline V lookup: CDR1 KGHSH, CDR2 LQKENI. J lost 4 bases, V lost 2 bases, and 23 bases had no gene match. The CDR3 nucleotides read TGTGCCAGCTCACCAGGGGTGCCCCGTGTGTCCGGGAGGCCAAAGTACGAGCAGTACTTC. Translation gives CASSPGVPRVSGRPKYEQYF. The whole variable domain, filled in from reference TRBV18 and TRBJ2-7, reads NAGVMQNPRHLVRRRGQEARLRCSPMKGHSHVYWYRQLPEEGLKFMVYLQKENIIDESGMPKERFSAEFPKEGPSILRIQQVVRGDSAAYFCASSPGVPRVSGRPKYEQYFGPGTRLTVT.

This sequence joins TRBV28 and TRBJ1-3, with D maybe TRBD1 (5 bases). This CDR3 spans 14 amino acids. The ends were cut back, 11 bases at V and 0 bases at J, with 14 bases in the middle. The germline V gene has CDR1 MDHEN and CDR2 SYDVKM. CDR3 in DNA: TGTGCCGCGAAGACAGAACACTCTGGAAACACCATATATTTT. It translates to CAAKTEHSGNTIYF.

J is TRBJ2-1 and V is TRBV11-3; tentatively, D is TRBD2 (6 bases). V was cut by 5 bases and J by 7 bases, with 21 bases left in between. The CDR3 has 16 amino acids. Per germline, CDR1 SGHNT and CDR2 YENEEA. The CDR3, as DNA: TGTGCCAGCAGCAACTCCCCGGAGGGGTATAGTAATGAGCAGTTCTTC. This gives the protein CASSNSPEGYSNEQFF.

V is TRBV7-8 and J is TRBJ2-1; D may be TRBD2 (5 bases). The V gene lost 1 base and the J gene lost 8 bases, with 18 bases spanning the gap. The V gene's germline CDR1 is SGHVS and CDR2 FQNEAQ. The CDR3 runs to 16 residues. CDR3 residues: CASSLVGGFGLHEQFF. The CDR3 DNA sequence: TGTGCCAGCAGCTTAGTCGGCGGGTTTGGCTTACATGAGCAGTTCTTC.

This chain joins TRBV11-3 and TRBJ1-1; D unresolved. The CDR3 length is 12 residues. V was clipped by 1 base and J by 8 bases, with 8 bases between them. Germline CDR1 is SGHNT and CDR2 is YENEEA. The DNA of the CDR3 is TGTGCCAGCAGCTTAGTGGGCCTAGAAGCTTTCTTT. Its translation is CASSLVGLEAFF.

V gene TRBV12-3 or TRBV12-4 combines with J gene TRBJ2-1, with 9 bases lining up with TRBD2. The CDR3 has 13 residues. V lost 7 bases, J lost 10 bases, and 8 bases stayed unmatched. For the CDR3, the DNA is TGTGCCAGCACGCGGGGGGGCACGGAAGAGCAGTTCTTC. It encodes CASTRGGTEEQFF.

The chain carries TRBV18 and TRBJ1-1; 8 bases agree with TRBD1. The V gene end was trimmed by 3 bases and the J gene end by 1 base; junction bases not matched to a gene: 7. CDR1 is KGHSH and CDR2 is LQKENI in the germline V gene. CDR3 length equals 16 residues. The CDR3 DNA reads TGTGCCAGCTCACCGACCCCAGGGGGCGGGAACACTGAAGCTTTCTTT. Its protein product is CASSPTPGGGNTEAFF. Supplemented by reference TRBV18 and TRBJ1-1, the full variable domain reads NAGVMQNPRHLVRRRGQEARLRCSPMKGHSHVYWYRQLPEEGLKFMVYLQKENIIDESGMPKERFSAEFPKEGPSILRIQQVVRGDSAAYFCASSPTPGGGNTEAFFGQGTRLTVV.

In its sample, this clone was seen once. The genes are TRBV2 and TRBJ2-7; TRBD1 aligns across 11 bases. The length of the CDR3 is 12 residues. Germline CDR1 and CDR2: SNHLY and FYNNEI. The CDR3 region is CALPGQGDEQYF. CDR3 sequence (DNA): TGTGCTTTGCCGGGACAGGGGGATGAGCAGTACTTC. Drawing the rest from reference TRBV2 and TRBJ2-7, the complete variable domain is EPEVTQTPSHQVTQMGQEVILRCVPISNHLYFYWYRQILGQKVEFLVSFYNNEISEKSEIFDDQFSVERPDGSNFTLKIRSTKLEDSAMYFCALPGQGDEQYFGPGTRLTVT.

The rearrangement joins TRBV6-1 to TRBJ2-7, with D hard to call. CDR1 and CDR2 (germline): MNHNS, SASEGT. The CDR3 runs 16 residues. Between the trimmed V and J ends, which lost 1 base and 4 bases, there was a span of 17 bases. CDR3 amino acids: CASSEEAGRLNYEQYF. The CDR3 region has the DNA TGTGCCAGCAGTGAAGAGGCAGGTCGATTAAATTACGAGCAGTACTTC.